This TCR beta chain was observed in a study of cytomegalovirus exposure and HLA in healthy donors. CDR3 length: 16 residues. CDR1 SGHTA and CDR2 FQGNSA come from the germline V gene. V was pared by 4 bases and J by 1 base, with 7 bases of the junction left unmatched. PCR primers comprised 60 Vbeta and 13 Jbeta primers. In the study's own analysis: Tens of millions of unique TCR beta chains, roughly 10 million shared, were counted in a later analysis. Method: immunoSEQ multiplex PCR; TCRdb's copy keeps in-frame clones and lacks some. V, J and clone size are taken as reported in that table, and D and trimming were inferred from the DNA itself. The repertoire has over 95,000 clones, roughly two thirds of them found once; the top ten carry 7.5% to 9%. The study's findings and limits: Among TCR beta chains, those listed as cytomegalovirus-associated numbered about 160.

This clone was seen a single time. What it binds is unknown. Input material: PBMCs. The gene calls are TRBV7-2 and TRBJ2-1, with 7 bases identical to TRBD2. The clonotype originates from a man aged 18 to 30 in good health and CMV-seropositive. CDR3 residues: CASSWGGGVSYNEQFF. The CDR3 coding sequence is TGTGCCAGCAGCTGGGGGGGAGGGGTGTCCTACAATGAGCAGTTCTTC.